This T cell receptor (beta chain) was profiled in a study of OX40 agonist ivuxolimab in advanced cancers. About the research overall: Each patient was given ivuxolimab into a vein every 2 weeks, at 0.01 to 10 mg/kg. Study-wide results and caveats: More expanded clones were found, on average, in CD8+ than in CD4+ T cells.

With regard to this clone: Its target is not known.

Sequenced by immunoSEQ multiplex PCR; TCRdb stores in-frame clones only, minus some. The sample records over 65,000 clones, approximately 83% being singletons. This clonotype was sampled from an adult with an advanced solid tumor such as melanoma, head and neck, liver or kidney cancer. The sample was CD4+ or CD8+ T cells sorted from blood, taken in a trial of the OX40 agonist ivuxolimab.

CDR3 coding DNA: TGTGCCAGCAGTCCGGCTCGCGCAGATACGCAGTATTTT. Its protein product is CASSPARADTQYF. The chain couples TRBV28 to TRBJ2-3; D is uncertain. This CDR3 comprises 13 residues. V lost 5 bases to trimming and J lost 4 bases, with 10 bases between them. The germline V gene encodes CDR1 MDHEN and CDR2 SYDVKM.